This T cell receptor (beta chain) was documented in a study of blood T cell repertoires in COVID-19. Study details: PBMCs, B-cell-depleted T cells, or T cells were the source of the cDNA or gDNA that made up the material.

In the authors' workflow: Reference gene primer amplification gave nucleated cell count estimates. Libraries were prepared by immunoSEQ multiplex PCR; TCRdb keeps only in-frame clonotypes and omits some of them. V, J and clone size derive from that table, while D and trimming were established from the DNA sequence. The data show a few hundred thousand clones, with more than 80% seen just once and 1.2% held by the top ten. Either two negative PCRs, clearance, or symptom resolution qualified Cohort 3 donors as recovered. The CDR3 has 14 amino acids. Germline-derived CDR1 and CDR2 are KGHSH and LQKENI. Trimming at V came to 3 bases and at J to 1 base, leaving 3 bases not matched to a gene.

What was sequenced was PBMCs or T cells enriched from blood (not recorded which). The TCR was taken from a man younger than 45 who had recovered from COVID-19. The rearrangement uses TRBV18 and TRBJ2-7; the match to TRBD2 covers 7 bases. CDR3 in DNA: TGTGCCAGCTCACCGGGGAGGGATTCCTACGAGCAGTACTTC. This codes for CASSPGRDSYEQYF. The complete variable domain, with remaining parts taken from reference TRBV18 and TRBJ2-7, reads NAGVMQNPRHLVRRRGQEARLRCSPMKGHSHVYWYRQLPEEGLKFMVYLQKENIIDESGMPKERFSAEFPKEGPSILRIQQVVRGDSAAYFCASSPGRDSYEQYFGPGTRLTVT.